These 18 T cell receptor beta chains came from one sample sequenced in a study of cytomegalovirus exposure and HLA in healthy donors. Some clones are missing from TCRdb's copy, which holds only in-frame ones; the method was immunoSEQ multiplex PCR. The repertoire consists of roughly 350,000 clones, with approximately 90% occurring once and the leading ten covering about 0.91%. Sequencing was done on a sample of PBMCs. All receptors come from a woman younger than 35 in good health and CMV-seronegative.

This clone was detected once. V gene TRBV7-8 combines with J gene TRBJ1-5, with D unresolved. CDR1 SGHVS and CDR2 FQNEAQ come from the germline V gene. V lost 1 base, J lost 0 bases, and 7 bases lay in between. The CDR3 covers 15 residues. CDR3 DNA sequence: TGTGCCAGCAGCTTAGGCCGGGTTAGCAATCAGCCCCAGCATTTT. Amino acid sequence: CASSLGRVSNQPQHF.

The CDR3 is CSASGGNTIYF. CDR3 DNA sequence: TGCAGTGCCAGCGGCGGAAACACCATATATTTT. This chain joins TRBV20-1 and TRBJ1-3; D is ambiguous. From germline, CDR1 is DFQATT and CDR2 SNEGSKA (reference sequence). The CDR3 consists of 11 residues. The germline V and J ends were trimmed by 6 bases and 4 bases, with 7 bases remaining between them.

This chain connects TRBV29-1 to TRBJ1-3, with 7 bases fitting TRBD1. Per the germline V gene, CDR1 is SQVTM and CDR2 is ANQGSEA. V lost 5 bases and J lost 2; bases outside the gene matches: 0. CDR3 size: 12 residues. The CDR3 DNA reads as TGCAGCGTTACAGGGGCTGGAAACACCATATATTTT. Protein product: CSVTGAGNTIYF.

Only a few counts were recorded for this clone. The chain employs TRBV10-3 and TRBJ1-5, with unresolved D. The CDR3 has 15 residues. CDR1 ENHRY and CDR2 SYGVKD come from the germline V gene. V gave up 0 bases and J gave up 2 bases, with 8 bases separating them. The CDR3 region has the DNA TGTGCCATCAGTGAGTCGAGCCTTGGCAATCAGCCCCAGCATTTT. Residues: CAISESSLGNQPQHF.

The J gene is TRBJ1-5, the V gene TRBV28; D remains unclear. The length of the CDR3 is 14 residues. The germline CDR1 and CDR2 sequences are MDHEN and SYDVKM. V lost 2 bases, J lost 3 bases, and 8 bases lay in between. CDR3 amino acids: CASSLSGTNQPQHF. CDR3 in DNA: TGTGCCAGCAGTTTAAGCGGAACCAATCAGCCCCAGCATTTT.

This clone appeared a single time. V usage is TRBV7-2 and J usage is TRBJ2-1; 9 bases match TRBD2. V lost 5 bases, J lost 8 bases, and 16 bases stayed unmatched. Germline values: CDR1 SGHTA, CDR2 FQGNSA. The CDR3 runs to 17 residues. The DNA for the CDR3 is TGTGCCAGCAGCGTCATAGCGGGAGCGGGTTACAATGATGAGCAGTTCTTC. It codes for CASSVIAGAGYNDEQFF.

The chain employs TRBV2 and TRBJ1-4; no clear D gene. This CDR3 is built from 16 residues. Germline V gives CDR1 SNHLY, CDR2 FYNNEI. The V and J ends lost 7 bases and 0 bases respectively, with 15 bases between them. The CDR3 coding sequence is TGTGCCAGCACGAGACTCACTGTTGCAACTAATGAAAAACTGTTTTTT. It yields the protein CASTRLTVATNEKLFF.

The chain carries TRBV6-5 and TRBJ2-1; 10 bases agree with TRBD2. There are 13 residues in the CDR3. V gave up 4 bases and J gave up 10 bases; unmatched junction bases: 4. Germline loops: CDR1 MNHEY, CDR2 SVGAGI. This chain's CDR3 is CASSSILAGEQFF. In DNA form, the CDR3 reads TGTGCCAGCAGTTCCATACTAGCGGGAGAGCAGTTCTTC.

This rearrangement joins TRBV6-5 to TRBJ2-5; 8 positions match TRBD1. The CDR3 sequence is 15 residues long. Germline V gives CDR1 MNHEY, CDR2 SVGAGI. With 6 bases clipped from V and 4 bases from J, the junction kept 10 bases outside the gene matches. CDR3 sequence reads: CASSQGAGLGETQYF. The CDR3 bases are TGTGCCAGCAGCCAGGGGGCGGGATTGGGAGAGACCCAGTACTTC.

This chain's CDR3 is CAISESQGVNQPQHF. The CDR3 DNA is TGTGCCATCAGTGAGTCCCAGGGGGTCAATCAGCCCCAGCATTTT. The chain combines TRBV10-3 with TRBJ1-5; 7 bases are shared with TRBD1. The V gene's germline CDR1 is ENHRY and CDR2 SYGVKD. This CDR3 region has 15 residues. V trimming: 0 bases; J trimming: 3 bases; junction bases outside the gene matches: 2.

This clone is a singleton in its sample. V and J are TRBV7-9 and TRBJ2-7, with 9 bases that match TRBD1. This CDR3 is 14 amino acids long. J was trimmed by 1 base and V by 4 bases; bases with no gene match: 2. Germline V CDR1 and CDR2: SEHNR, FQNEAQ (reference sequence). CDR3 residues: CASSSTGGSYEQYF. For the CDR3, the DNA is TGTGCCAGCAGCTCGACAGGGGGATCCTACGAGCAGTACTTC.

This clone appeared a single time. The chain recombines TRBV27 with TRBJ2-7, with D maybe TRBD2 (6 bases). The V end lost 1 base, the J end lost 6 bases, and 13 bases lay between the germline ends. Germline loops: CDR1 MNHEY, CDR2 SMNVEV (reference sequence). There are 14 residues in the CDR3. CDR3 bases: TGTGCCAGCAGTTTATTAGGAGGGTTTGGCGAGCAGTACTTC. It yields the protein CASSLLGGFGEQYF.

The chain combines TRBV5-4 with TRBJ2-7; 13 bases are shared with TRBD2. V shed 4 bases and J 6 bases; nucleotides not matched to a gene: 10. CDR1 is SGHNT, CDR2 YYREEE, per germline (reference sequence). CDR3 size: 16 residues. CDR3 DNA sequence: TGTGCCAGCAGCGAGGGACTAGCGGGACTGACTCGCGAGCAGTACTTC. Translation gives CASSEGLAGLTREQYF.

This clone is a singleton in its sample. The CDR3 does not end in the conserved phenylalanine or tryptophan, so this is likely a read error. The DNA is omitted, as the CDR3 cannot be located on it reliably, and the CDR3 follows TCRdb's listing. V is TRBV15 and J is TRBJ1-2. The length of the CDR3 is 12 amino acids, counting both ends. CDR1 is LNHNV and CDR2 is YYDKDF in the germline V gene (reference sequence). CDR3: CATSRDRGPYAH.

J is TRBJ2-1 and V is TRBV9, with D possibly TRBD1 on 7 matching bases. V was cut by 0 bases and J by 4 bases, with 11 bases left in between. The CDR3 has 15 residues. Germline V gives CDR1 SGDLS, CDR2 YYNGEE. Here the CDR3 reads CASSVEGAGYNEQFF. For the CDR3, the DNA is TGTGCCAGCAGCGTAGAGGGGGCGGGGTACAATGAGCAGTTCTTC. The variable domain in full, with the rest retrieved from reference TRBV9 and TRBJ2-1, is DSGVTQTPKHLITATGQRVTLRCSPRSGDLSVYWYQQSLDQGLQFLIQYYNGEERAKGNILERFSAQQFPDLHSELNLSSLELGDSALYFCASSVEGAGYNEQFFGPGTRLTVL.

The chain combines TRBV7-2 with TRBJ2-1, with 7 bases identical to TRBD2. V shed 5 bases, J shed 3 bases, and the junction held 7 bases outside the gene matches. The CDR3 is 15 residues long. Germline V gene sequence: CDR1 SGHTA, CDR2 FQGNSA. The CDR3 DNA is TGTGCCAGCAGCCATACGGGGGGAGGCTACAATGAGCAGTTCTTC. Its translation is CASSHTGGGYNEQFF.

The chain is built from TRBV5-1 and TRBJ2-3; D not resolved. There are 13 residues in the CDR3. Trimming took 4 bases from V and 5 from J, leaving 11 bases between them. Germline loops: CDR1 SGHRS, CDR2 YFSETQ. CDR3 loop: CASSPVVVDTQYF. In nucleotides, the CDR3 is TGCGCCAGCAGCCCGGTAGTGGTAGATACGCAGTATTTT.

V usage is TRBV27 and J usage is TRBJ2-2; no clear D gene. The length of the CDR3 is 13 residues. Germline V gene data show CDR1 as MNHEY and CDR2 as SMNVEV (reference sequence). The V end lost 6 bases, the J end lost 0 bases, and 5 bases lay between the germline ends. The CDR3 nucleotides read TGTGCCAGCAGACTCACGAACACCGGGGAGCTGTTTTTT. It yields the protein CASRLTNTGELFF.